Listed here are 9 T cell receptor beta chains from one sample, sequenced in a study of blood T cell repertoires in COVID-19 (dated by TCRdb to 2020 to 2022). The library came from the immunoSEQ multiplex PCR assay. TCRdb holds this immuneACCESS table with in-frame rearrangements only. Some clones are missing; in checked studies, unresolved V genes explain under half, and the rest has no known cause. The sample table records 150,000 to 200,000 clones; more than 75% of these occur just once. The top ten constitute approximately 5.5% of the sample. Specimen: peripheral blood. The receptors originated from a middle-aged man with active or convalescent COVID-19.

The V and J genes are TRBV11-2 and TRBJ1-5; D is perhaps TRBD1 (6 bases). The CDR3 is 13 residues long. In germline, CDR1 is SGHAT, CDR2 FQNNGV. The V gene lost 4 bases and the J gene lost 7 bases, with 11 bases spanning the gap. This CDR3 is CASSSGTLQPQHF. The CDR3 nucleotides read TGTGCCAGCAGCTCCGGGACACTCCAGCCCCAGCATTTT. Drawing the rest from reference TRBV11-2 and TRBJ1-5, the complete variable domain is EAGVAQSPRYKIIEKRQSVAFWCNPISGHATLYWYQQILGQGPKLLIQFQNNGVVDDSQLPKDRFSAERLKGVDSTLKIQPAKLEDSAVYLCASSSGTLQPQHFGDGTRLSIL.

The gene calls are TRBV5-6 and TRBJ2-2; possible D gene TRBD2, 5 bases. The CDR3 has 15 residues. The germline V gene encodes CDR1 SGHDT and CDR2 YYEEEE. V was cut by 6 bases and J by 6 bases, with 18 bases left in between. The CDR3 coding sequence is TGTGCCAGCATGGCCCGGGAATTAGTGTCCGGGGAGCTGTTTTTT. Translating gives CASMARELVSGELFF.

The chain is built from TRBV11-3 and TRBJ2-7, with 10 positions matching TRBD2. The V and J ends lost 5 bases and 0 bases, in that order; junction bases with no gene match: 7. Germline V gene sequence: CDR1 SGHNT, CDR2 YENEEA. The CDR3 is 16 residues long. The CDR3 loop is CASSNQLAGRSYEQYF. CDR3 bases: TGTGCCAGCAGCAATCAACTAGCGGGACGCTCCTACGAGCAGTACTTC.

This chain uses TRBV27 with TRBJ2-7; D is ambiguous. The germline V and J ends were trimmed by 6 bases and 0 bases, with 12 bases remaining between them. Per the germline V gene, CDR1 is MNHEY and CDR2 is SMNVEV (reference sequence). The CDR3 contains 14 residues. The CDR3 is CASRPTPISYEQYF. The DNA of the CDR3 is TGTGCCAGCAGGCCAACACCGATCTCCTACGAGCAGTACTTC.

This clone was seen only once. V gene TRBV10-3 combines with J gene TRBJ2-3; a possible D gene is TRBD2 (5 bases). The CDR3 covers 14 residues. V was cut by 6 bases and J by 2 bases, with 12 bases left in between. Germline CDR1 and CDR2: ENHRY and SYGVKD. Here the CDR3 reads CAISGLENTDTQYF. Here the CDR3 DNA reads TGTGCCATCAGCGGACTGGAAAACACAGATACGCAGTATTTT.

This chain links TRBV6-5 with TRBJ1-2; 8 nucleotides line up with TRBD1. Germline lookup yields CDR1 MNHEY and CDR2 SVGAGI. This CDR3 is built from 14 residues. The junction had 7 bases not matched to a gene; V was cut back by 6 bases and J by 4 bases. This chain's CDR3 is CASRPRQGTYGYTF. The CDR3 DNA reads as TGTGCCAGCAGACCCAGACAGGGGACCTATGGCTACACCTTC.

The chain is built from TRBV5-5 and TRBJ2-1; D call uncertain. V was shortened by 0 bases and J by 4 bases, with 8 bases between the two germline ends. The CDR3 length is 14 residues. The germline gives CDR1 SGHKS, CDR2 YYEKEE (reference sequence). CDR3 region: CASSLVSTYNEQFF. CDR3 DNA: TGTGCCAGCAGCTTGGTTTCAACTTACAATGAGCAGTTCTTC.

The chain uses TRBV5-1 and TRBJ1-3; 10 bases are a match to TRBD1. V dropped 0 bases and J dropped 4; count of bases not matched to a gene: 7. This CDR3 is 17 amino acids long. Looked up from germline, CDR1 is SGHRS and CDR2 is YFSETQ. The CDR3 is CASSLATGTGAGNTIYF. The CDR3 DNA reads TGCGCCAGCAGCTTGGCTACGGGGACAGGGGCAGGAAACACCATATATTTT.

The CDR3 DNA sequence: TGCGCCAGCAGTTCACAGGGGGTGGGGAATTCACCCCTCCACTTT. Translating gives CASSSQGVGNSPLHF. The chain recombines TRBV5-1 with TRBJ1-6, with TRBD1 matching 8 bases. Trimming removed 5 bases from V and 7 bases from J; junction bases left unmatched: 8. This CDR3 spans 15 amino acids. Germline CDR1 and CDR2: SGHRS and YFSETQ.